The sequence of this TCR beta chain was determined in a study of vaccination and CD4 T cells after COVID-19. Study overall: Control cultures were supplied with a CEFX pool, an HIV-1 Nef pool, or no peptide at all. Regarding the study as a whole: Among those convalescent, a median approximately 87% of reactive clones emerged solely post-vaccination. Convalescent patient numbers were relatively low, with no early post-infection timepoints.

Treatment specified: roughly nine-day PBMC culture with coronavirus spike peptide pools or control peptides (ViraFEST assay). In its sample, this clonotype was seen a few times. Its antigen is currently unknown. The Oncomine TCR Beta short-read assay sequenced DNA from cultured CD4+ T cells. MiXCR, run by TCRdb on the PCR reads, gives a single entry per CDR3 protein. The top ten hold 14% to 15% of the sample, which has about 16,000 distinct CDR3 sequences, about 35% seen once. Trimming at V came to 4 bases and at J to 9 bases, leaving 14 bases not matched to a gene. The CDR3 totals 16 residues. Germline CDR1 and CDR2: MNHEY and SVGAGI.

Sequences were obtained from cultured CD4+ T cells from blood. The sequence derives from a human donor with COVID-19. The chain recombines TRBV6-5 with TRBJ2-1, with 8 bases matching TRBD2. The CDR3 loop is CASSWSRRGGQGEQFF. The CDR3 nucleotides are TGTGCCAGCAGTTGGTCCCGCCGGGGGGGCCAGGGTGAGCAGTTCTTC.